Here is one T cell receptor (beta chain) with its context. Its antigen is as yet unknown. The sample comes from a study of shared clonotypes between healthy human individuals. Study summary: For every donor, three CD4 naive, three CD4 memory, two CD8 naive and one CD8 memory plates were used. General study points: Non-shared clonotypes showed lower generation probabilities than clonotypes common to all four donors. Read depth was anticipated to influence clonotype sharing among donors.

V lost 2 bases and J 6 bases, leaving 14 bases between the germline ends. Germline CDR1 reads KGHSH; CDR2 reads LQKENI. The CDR3 loop spans 14 amino acids. The authors distributed each subset's genomic DNA evenly over several immunoSEQ plates. The method was immunoSEQ multiplex PCR; TCRdb's version includes in-frame clones alone and lacks a portion of them. The sample yields 600,000 to 750,000 clones, approximately 79% seen once. The sequenced material came from memory CD4+ T cells sorted from blood. Documented subset: CD45RA-negative fraction. This TCR was sampled from a woman between 25 and 40 years old in good health. V is TRBV18 and J is TRBJ2-7; D is perhaps TRBD1 (5 bases). The DNA for the CDR3 is TGTGCCAGCTCACCAGGGGCACTCTCGGGCGAGCAGTACTTC. It is translated as CASSPGALSGEQYF. Full variable domain (rest looked up from reference TRBV18 and TRBJ2-7): NAGVMQNPRHLVRRRGQEARLRCSPMKGHSHVYWYRQLPEEGLKFMVYLQKENIIDESGMPKERFSAEFPKEGPSILRIQQVVRGDSAAYFCASSPGALSGEQYFGPGTRLTVT.